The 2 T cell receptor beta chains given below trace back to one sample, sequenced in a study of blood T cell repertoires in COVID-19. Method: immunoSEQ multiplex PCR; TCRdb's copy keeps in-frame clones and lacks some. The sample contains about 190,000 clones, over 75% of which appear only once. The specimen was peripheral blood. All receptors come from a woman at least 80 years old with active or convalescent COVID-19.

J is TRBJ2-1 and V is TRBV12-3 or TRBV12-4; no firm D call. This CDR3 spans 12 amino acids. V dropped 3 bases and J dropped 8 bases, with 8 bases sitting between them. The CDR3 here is CASSFHSDEQFF. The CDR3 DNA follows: TGTGCCAGCAGTTTCCACTCGGATGAGCAGTTCTTC.

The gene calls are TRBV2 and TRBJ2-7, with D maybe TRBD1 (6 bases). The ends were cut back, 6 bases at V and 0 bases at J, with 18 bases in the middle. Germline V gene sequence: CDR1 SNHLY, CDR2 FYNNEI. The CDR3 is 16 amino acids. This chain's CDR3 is CASSDYSRQDSYEQYF. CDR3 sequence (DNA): TGTGCCAGCAGCGATTATTCCAGACAGGACTCCTACGAGCAGTACTTC.